These 3 T cell receptor beta chains share one sample of origin, sequenced in a study of T-cell memory formation after mild COVID-19. Each CDR3 protein gets one entry after TCRdb re-called the 5' RACE reads with MiXCR. The table lists some 180,000 distinct CDR3 sequences, 13% of them singletons. The sequenced material came from PBMCs or a T cell subset sorted from them (not recorded which). The receptors were sampled from a man aged 18-30 years who had mild COVID-19 (a few samples of this study predate the infection). Cell type and time point are not known.

The genes are TRBV7-3 and TRBJ1-1; D gene unclear. CDR1 and CDR2 from the germline V gene are SGHTA and FQGTGA. V was pared by 4 bases and J by 0 bases, with 6 bases between. The CDR3 runs 13 residues. The CDR3 sequence: CASSYDMNTEAFF. CDR3 nucleotide sequence: TGTGCCAGCAGCTACGACATGAACACTGAAGCTTTCTTT.

This clonotype was recorded once. The J gene is TRBJ2-5, the V gene TRBV5-1; D possibly corresponds to TRBD2 (6 bases). V was pared by 5 bases and J by 5 bases, with 19 bases between. Germline lookup yields CDR1 SGHRS and CDR2 YFSETQ. The CDR3 totals 15 residues. CDR3 sequence reads: CASRNSGNAEETQYF. DNA of the CDR3: TGCGCCAGCAGGAATAGCGGCAACGCGGAGGAGACCCAGTACTTC.

This clonotype was detected only a few times. The V gene is TRBV4-3, the J gene TRBJ2-3, with 8 bases aligning to TRBD1. After removal of 2 bases from V and 4 bases from J, the junction contained 2 bases not matched to a gene. This CDR3 region has 14 residues. The germline gives CDR1 LGHNA, CDR2 YSLEER. DNA for the CDR3: TGCGCCAGCAGCCAACCGGGACAGGCAGATACGCAGTATTTT. It yields the protein CASSQPGQADTQYF.